The next 14 T cell receptor beta chains were all read from a single sample in a study of cytomegalovirus exposure and HLA in healthy donors (dated by TCRdb to the late 2010s). Libraries were constructed by the immunoSEQ multiplex PCR assay. For the multiplex PCR, a mixture combining 60 forward primers for TCR Vbeta segments and 13 reverse primers for TCR Jbeta segments was used. The immuneACCESS repertoire file appears here via TCRdb, limited to in-frame rearrangements. These files lack a portion of the clones; in checked studies, under half of the deficit traces to unresolved V genes, and the cause of the others is not known. Recorded for this sample are roughly 200,000 clones; over 70% of them occurred a single time. The leading ten clones occupy roughly 5% of the sample. Sequencing was performed on PBMCs. The origin of the receptors is a man aged 40-55 years in good health and CMV-seronegative.

This chain connects TRBV6-1 to TRBJ2-7; 9 nucleotides match TRBD1. The V gene's germline CDR1 is MNHNS and CDR2 SASEGT. The CDR3 has 13 residues. Trimming took 4 bases from V and 4 from J; bases not matched to a gene: 2. The CDR3 DNA follows: TGTGCCAGCAGTGGGGACAGGGCGTACGAGCAGTACTTC. Translation gives CASSGDRAYEQYF.

The rearrangement joins TRBV5-1 to TRBJ2-3; TRBD2 matches 12 bases. This CDR3 contains 17 residues. V shed 4 bases and J 4 bases; nucleotides not matched to a gene: 10. CDR1 and CDR2 from the germline V gene are SGHRS and YFSETQ. Here the CDR3 reads CASSRDPTSGSSDTQYF. For the CDR3, the DNA is TGCGCCAGCAGCAGGGACCCGACTAGCGGGAGCTCAGATACGCAGTATTTT.

In the case of this clone: Other DNA sequences in this specimen translate into the identical CDR3. The chain combines TRBV30 with TRBJ2-3; 12 nucleotides agree with TRBD1. Germline assignment: CDR1 GTSNPN and CDR2 SVGIG (reference sequence). Trimming removed 5 bases from V and 6 bases from J; junction bases left unmatched: 6. This CDR3 has 14 amino acids. This CDR3 is CAWRDRGLTDTQYF. The CDR3 DNA follows: TGTGCCTGGCGGGACAGGGGGCTTACGGATACGCAGTATTTT.

Comment on this clone: Mismatch with germline at one junction end may stem from a read error. The chain uses TRBV7-9 and TRBJ2-7; D unresolved. Germline V gives CDR1 SEHNR, CDR2 FQNEAQ (reference sequence). The CDR3 totals 12 residues. The CDR3 coding sequence is TGTTCCAGCAGCTTCGAGGAGAACGAGCAGTACTTC. It is translated as CSSSFEENEQYF.

The chain has TRBV9 and TRBJ1-2; 9 positions agree with TRBD1. The CDR3 consists of 15 residues. Trimming took 4 bases from V and 3 from J; bases not matched to a gene: 7. Germline CDR1 is SGDLS and CDR2 is YYNGEE. The DNA of the CDR3 is TGTGCCAGCAGCCCCCGGACAGGGGTGGACTATGGCTACACCTTC. Translated, it gives CASSPRTGVDYGYTF.

The chain uses TRBV5-1 and TRBJ1-2; possibly TRBD1 for D (5 bases). Germline CDR1 reads SGHRS; CDR2 reads YFSETQ. The CDR3 loop spans 12 amino acids. The V end lost 0 bases, the J end lost 9 bases, and 9 bases lay between the germline ends. The CDR3 region is CASSLGQGSYTF. CDR3 sequence (DNA): TGCGCCAGCAGCTTGGGGCAGGGTAGCTACACCTTC.

The genes are TRBV7-6 and TRBJ1-5; tentative D call: TRBD1 (5 bases). V lost 1 base, J lost 3 bases, and 10 bases lay in between. The germline CDR1 and CDR2 sequences are SGHVS and FNYEAQ. The CDR3 sequence is 15 residues long. DNA of the CDR3: TGTGCCAGCAGCTTAGGTGGGGGGGTCAATCAGCCCCAGCATTTT. Protein product: CASSLGGGVNQPQHF.

This clone showed up just a few times. The CDR3 reads CASTQSDRRSGNTIYF. The CDR3 DNA follows: TGCGCCAGTACCCAAAGCGACAGGAGATCTGGAAACACCATATATTTT. The gene calls are TRBV5-1 and TRBJ1-3; a possible D gene is TRBD1 (6 bases). The germline V gene encodes CDR1 SGHRS and CDR2 YFSETQ. V shed 8 bases and J shed 1 base, with 19 bases lying between them. This CDR3 region has 16 residues. Filled out from reference TRBV5-1 and TRBJ1-3, the complete variable domain reads KAGVTQTPRYLIKTRGQQVTLSCSPISGHRSVSWYQQTPGQGLQFLFEYFSETQRNKGNFPGRFSGRQFSNSRSEMNVSTLELGDSALYLCASTQSDRRSGNTIYFGEGSWLTVV.

The chain links TRBV19 to TRBJ2-5; TRBD1 matches 9 bases. Germline values: CDR1 LNHDA, CDR2 SQIVND (reference sequence). V was pared by 5 bases and J by 3 bases, with 7 bases of the junction left unmatched. The CDR3 extends over 15 amino acids. The DNA of the CDR3 is TGTGCCAGTAGTCTCGGACAGGGGCGAGAAGAGACCCAGTACTTC. Protein: CASSLGQGREETQYF.

CDR3 region: CASSPEQVKAYEQYF. The CDR3 nucleotides are TGTGCCAGCAGCCCGGAACAGGTTAAGGCGTACGAGCAGTACTTC. The chain is built from TRBV7-9 and TRBJ2-7, with D perhaps matching TRBD1 (5 bases). Germline values: CDR1 SEHNR, CDR2 FQNEAQ (reference sequence). This CDR3 comprises 15 residues. V was cut by 5 bases and J by 4 bases, with 18 bases left in between.

The V gene is TRBV4-3, the J gene TRBJ2-1, with 9 bases lining up with TRBD1. Losses at the gene ends were 4 bases for V and 6 bases for J; bases not matched to a gene: 4. From germline, CDR1 is LGHNA and CDR2 YSLEER. CDR3 length: 14 amino acids. The CDR3 DNA is TGCGCCAGCAGCCCCGGGACAGGGAGCAATGAGCAGTTCTTC. It specifies CASSPGTGSNEQFF.

The rearrangement uses TRBV19 and TRBJ2-3, with 7 positions matching TRBD1. The CDR3 extends over 13 amino acids. V was clipped by 10 bases and J by 6 bases; unmatched bases: 10. Per the germline V gene, CDR1 is LNHDA and CDR2 is SQIVND (reference sequence). CDR3 sequence: CATRGGGRDTQYF. The DNA of the CDR3 is TGTGCCACCCGAGGGGGCGGAAGGGATACGCAGTATTTT.

The chain carries TRBV15 and TRBJ2-7; 8 bases line up with TRBD1. J lost 2 bases, V lost 1 base, and 10 bases had no gene match. Germline values: CDR1 LNHNV, CDR2 YYDKDF (reference sequence). The CDR3 loop spans 17 amino acids. This chain's CDR3 is CATSRGGLRTGPYEQYF. CDR3 DNA: TGTGCCACCAGCAGAGGGGGCCTGCGGACAGGGCCCTACGAGCAGTACTTC.

The genes are TRBV7-2 and TRBJ2-7, with D perhaps matching TRBD1 (6 bases). This CDR3 contains 14 residues. V lost 7 bases to trimming and J lost 1 base, with 14 bases between them. The V gene's germline CDR1 is SGHTA and CDR2 FQGNSA. The CDR3 spells CASTMDRYSYEQYF. The DNA for the CDR3 is TGTGCCAGCACCATGGACAGATATTCCTACGAGCAGTACTTC.